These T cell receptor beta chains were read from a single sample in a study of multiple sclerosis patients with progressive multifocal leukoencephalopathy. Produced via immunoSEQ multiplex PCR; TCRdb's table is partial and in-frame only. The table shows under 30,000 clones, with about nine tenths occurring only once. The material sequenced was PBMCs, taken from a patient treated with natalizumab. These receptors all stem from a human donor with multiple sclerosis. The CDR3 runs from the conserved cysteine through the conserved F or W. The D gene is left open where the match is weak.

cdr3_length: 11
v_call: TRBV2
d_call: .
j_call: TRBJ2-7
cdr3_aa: CASRINYEQYF
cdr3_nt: TGTGCCAGCAGAATAAACTACGAGCAGTACTTC

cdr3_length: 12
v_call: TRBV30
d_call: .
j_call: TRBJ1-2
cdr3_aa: CVCMGQGLGYTF
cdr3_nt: TGTGTCTGTATGGGGCAGGGATTGGGCTACACCTTC

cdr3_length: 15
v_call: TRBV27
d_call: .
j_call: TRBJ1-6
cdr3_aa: CASSLSGLNNSPLHF
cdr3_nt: TGTGCCAGCAGTTTATCGGGACTGAATAATTCACCCCTCCACTTT

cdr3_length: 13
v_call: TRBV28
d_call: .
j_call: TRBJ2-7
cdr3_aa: CASSLGSPYEQYF
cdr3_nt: TGTGCCAGCAGTTTGGGCAGTCCCTACGAGCAGTACTTC

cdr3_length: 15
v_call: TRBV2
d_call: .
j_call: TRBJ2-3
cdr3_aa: CASSPRRDRTDTQYF
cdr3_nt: TGTGCCAGCAGTCCCCGACGGGACCGCACAGATACGCAGTATTTT

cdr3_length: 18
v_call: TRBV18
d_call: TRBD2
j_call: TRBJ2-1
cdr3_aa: CASSLRLIAGTSYNEQFF
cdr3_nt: TGTGCCAGCTCACTCCGGCTTATAGCGGGAACTTCCTACAATGAGCAGTTCTTC

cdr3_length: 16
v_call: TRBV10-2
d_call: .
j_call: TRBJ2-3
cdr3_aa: CASSRPAGTSTDTQYF
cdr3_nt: TGCGCCAGCAGTCGGCCAGCCGGAACTAGTACAGATACGCAGTATTTT

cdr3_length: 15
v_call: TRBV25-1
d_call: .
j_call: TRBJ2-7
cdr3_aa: CASSENAARSYEQYF
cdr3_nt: TGTGCCAGCAGTGAAAATGCGGCCCGCTCCTACGAGCAGTACTTC

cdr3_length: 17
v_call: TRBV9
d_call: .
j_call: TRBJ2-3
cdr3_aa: CASSPRSDGGLTDTQYF
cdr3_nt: TGTGCCAGCAGCCCCCGTAGCGACGGCGGCCTCACAGATACGCAGTATTTT

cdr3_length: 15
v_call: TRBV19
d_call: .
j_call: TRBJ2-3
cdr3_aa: CASRMGGGVTDTQYF
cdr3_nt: TGTGCCAGTAGGATGGGAGGAGGGGTTACAGATACGCAGTATTTT

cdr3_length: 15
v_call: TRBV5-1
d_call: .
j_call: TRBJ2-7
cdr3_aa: CASSWGHRDSYEQYF
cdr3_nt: TGCGCCAGCAGCTGGGGACACAGGGACTCCTACGAGCAGTACTTC

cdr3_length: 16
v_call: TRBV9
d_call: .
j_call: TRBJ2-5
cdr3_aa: CASSVSPTLSGETQYF
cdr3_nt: TGTGCCAGCAGCGTTTCCCCAACACTAAGCGGAGAGACCCAGTACTTC

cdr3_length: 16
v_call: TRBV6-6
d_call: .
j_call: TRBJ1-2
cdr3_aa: CASSWRKDRRRDGYTF
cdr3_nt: TGTGCCAGCAGCTGGCGGAAGGACCGTCGAAGGGATGGCTACACCTTC

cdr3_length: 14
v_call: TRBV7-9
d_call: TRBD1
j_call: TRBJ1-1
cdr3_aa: CASSSGQGAGEAFF
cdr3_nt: TGTGCCAGCAGCTCTGGACAGGGGGCTGGTGAAGCTTTCTTT

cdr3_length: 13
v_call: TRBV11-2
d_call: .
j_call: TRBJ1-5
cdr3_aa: CASSLGSGQPQHF
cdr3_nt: TGTGCCAGCAGCCTAGGGTCGGGACAGCCCCAGCATTTT

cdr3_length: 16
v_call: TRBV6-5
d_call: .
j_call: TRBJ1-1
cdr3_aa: CASSYSPTGVNTEAFF
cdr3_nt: TGTGCCAGCAGTTATTCACCCACGGGCGTGAACACTGAAGCTTTCTTT

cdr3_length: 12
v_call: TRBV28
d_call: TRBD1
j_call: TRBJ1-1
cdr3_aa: CASSQQGRKAFF
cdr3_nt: TGTGCCAGCAGCCAACAGGGGAGGAAAGCTTTCTTT